The present entry profiles one T cell receptor (beta chain) with its context. Its matching antigen is unknown. This table comes from immunoSEQ multiplex PCR, and its TCRdb copy is limited to in-frame clones, with some not included. This table has 85,000 to 100,000 clones, 80% to 95% appearing once. The data belong to a study of graft-versus-host responses after intestinal transplantation. About the study: Recipients were given multivisceral, liver-intestinal, or isolated intestinal transplants. Anti-thymocyte globulin was used for induction in all recipients, who then took tacrolimus and steroids for around 3 years. Points from the study as a whole: Across patients carrying graft-donor T cell macrochimerism, allografts held high graft-versus-host to host-versus-graft clonal ratios. Ileal or blood samples showed some GvH clones first, and such clones were also found in recipient marrow.

Per germline, CDR1 SGHNT and CDR2 YYREEE (reference sequence). V was pared by 4 bases and J by 6 bases, with 6 bases of the junction left unmatched. The CDR3 contains 14 residues. The sequence was obtained from a human donor who received an intestinal transplant. The rearrangement uses TRBV5-4 and TRBJ2-1; 8 bases align to TRBD1. The sample in question was unstimulated CD4+ T cells sorted from spleen or lymph node cells, obtained before intestinal transplant. The CDR3 loop reads CASSVDRGGNEQFF. For the CDR3, the DNA is TGTGCCAGCAGCGTCGACAGGGGTGGCAATGAGCAGTTCTTC.